Each of the 32 T cell receptor beta chains below was sequenced from the same sample in a study of beta chain features in type 1 diabetes (dated by TCRdb to about 2018). Overall study outcomes, separate from this receptor: In all four CD4+ subsets, TCRB CDR3 length was moderately but significantly shorter in type 1 diabetes patients.

The library came from the immunoSEQ multiplex PCR assay. All of the isolated RNA was reverse transcribed with the High Capacity cDNA Reverse Transcription Kit, so expressed TCRB transcripts were sequenced. TCRdb took over this immuneACCESS table, retaining in-frame rearrangements with V and J assigned. Such tables are incomplete; in checked studies, under half of the missing clones stem from an unresolved V gene, and the remainder is unexplained. Across this sample there are about 70,000 clones, with roughly 49% seen only once. The ten largest account for around 0.7% of the sample. Their antigens remain unidentified. Material for sequencing was central memory CD4+ T cells from blood. These receptors all stem from a man aged 25-40 years with type 1 diabetes.

This clone was detected only once. The chain uses TRBV10-1 and TRBJ2-1; D might be TRBD2 (5 bases). The germline V and J ends were trimmed by 7 bases and 0 bases, with 16 bases remaining between them. This CDR3 region has 16 residues. The germline CDR1 and CDR2 sequences are WNHNN and SYGVQD (reference sequence). The CDR3 DNA reads as TGCGCCAGCATGCCTAGCCGTACCAGCTCCTACAATGAGCAGTTCTTC. Its protein product is CASMPSRTSSYNEQFF.

This chain links TRBV30 with TRBJ1-1; unclear D gene. CDR1 and CDR2 from the germline V gene are GTSNPN and SVGIG (reference sequence). Trimming left V 0 bases short and J 11 bases short, with 13 bases between. This CDR3 contains 12 residues. Here the CDR3 reads CAWSVQGAGAFF. Written as DNA, the CDR3 is TGTGCCTGGAGTGTCCAAGGCGCAGGCGCTTTCTTT.

V gene TRBV18 combines with J gene TRBJ1-1; TRBD1 is a possible D gene (6 bases). CDR1 and CDR2 (germline): KGHSH, LQKENI. V was trimmed by 2 bases and J by 3 bases, leaving 22 bases between them. The CDR3 runs 18 residues. The CDR3 DNA is TGTGCCAGCTCACCATACGAGCTCGGGATAGGGGGGGACACTGAAGCTTTCTTT. Translating gives CASSPYELGIGGDTEAFF.

The V call is TRBV19, the J call TRBJ2-5, with D possibly TRBD1 on 6 matching bases. The J call may be mistaken, given a closer DNA end match to TRBJ2-7. CDR3 size: 14 residues. The germline V gene encodes CDR1 LNHDA and CDR2 SQIVND (reference sequence). The CDR3 coding sequence is TGTGCCAGTAGTTTTGCGGACAGCTCCTACGAGCAGTACTTC. Translating it yields CASSFADSSYEQYF.

The chain is built from TRBV5-1 and TRBJ2-2; 9 bases are a match to TRBD1. Germline CDR1 and CDR2: SGHRS and YFSETQ. With V trimmed by 0 bases and J by 6 bases, 3 bases remained unmatched. CDR3 length: 15 amino acids. The CDR3 loop is CASSLGDREAGELFF. For the CDR3, the DNA is TGCGCCAGCAGCTTGGGGGACAGGGAGGCCGGGGAGCTGTTTTTT.

This clone appeared a few times. This chain uses TRBV9 with TRBJ2-3; 14 nucleotides line up with TRBD2. This CDR3 spans 17 amino acids. CDR1 is SGDLS and CDR2 is YYNGEE in the germline V gene. Losses at the gene ends were 5 bases for V and 6 bases for J; bases not matched to a gene: 11. CDR3 nucleotide sequence: TGTGCCAGCAGTCCACTATCGGGACTAGCGGGAGTGGATACGCAGTATTTT. Encoded protein: CASSPLSGLAGVDTQYF.

This chain links TRBV15 with TRBJ2-7, with D possibly being TRBD1 (5 bases). V lost 5 bases, J lost 6 bases, and 11 bases lay in between. The CDR3 totals 12 residues. CDR1 is LNHNV, CDR2 YYDKDF, per germline (reference sequence). The CDR3 here is CATSLDKSEQYF. The CDR3 DNA is TGTGCCACCAGCTTGGACAAATCCGAGCAGTACTTC. Complete variable domain (other parts from reference TRBV15 and TRBJ2-7): DAMVIQNPRYQVTQFGKPVTLSCSQTLNHNVMYWYQQKSSQAPKLLFHYYDKDFNNEADTPDNFQSRRPNTSFCFLDIRSPGLGDTAMYLCATSLDKSEQYFGPGTRLTVT.

Regarding this clone: The same CDR3 also results from other DNA sequences found in this sample. This chain links TRBV13 with TRBJ1-1, with D perhaps TRBD1 (5 bases). V shed 0 bases and J shed 5 bases, with 16 bases lying between them. CDR3 length: 16 amino acids. Germline V gives CDR1 PRHDT, CDR2 FYEKMQ (reference sequence). The CDR3 DNA reads TGTGCCAGCAGCTTAGGGGCTGGGACGGGGGGGACTGAAGCTTTCTTT. Translating gives CASSLGAGTGGTEAFF.

The rearrangement joins TRBV9 to TRBJ2-7; 11 bases map to TRBD1. Germline CDR1 and CDR2: SGDLS and YYNGEE. After removal of 4 bases from V and 6 bases from J, the junction contained 6 bases not matched to a gene. This CDR3 spans 14 amino acids. The CDR3 DNA reads as TGTGCCAGCAGCATGGCCGGGACAGGGGGCGAGCAGTACTTC. As protein: CASSMAGTGGEQYF.

The chain couples TRBV30 to TRBJ2-5; TRBD2 matches 8 bases. The ends lost 0 bases at V and 5 bases at J; junction bases unmatched: 11. Germline V gene data show CDR1 as GTSNPN and CDR2 as SVGIG (reference sequence). The CDR3 totals 16 residues. This chain's CDR3 is CAWSVQFGGLGETQYF. In DNA, the CDR3 is TGTGCCTGGAGTGTTCAGTTTGGGGGACTAGGGGAGACCCAGTACTTC.

This clone was picked up one time. V gene TRBV2 combines with J gene TRBJ2-7, with 7 nucleotides matching TRBD1. V dropped 8 bases and J dropped 7; count of bases not matched to a gene: 14. The germline V gene has CDR1 SNHLY and CDR2 FYNNEI. The CDR3 loop spans 14 amino acids. DNA for the CDR3: TGTGCCAGCCAAGGACAGGTTTCATCTTGGGAGCAGTACTTC. Its translation is CASQGQVSSWEQYF.

This chain uses TRBV18 with TRBJ1-2; 9 bases align to TRBD1. There are 12 residues in the CDR3. Germline V lookup: CDR1 KGHSH, CDR2 LQKENI. The V gene end was trimmed by 4 bases and the J gene end by 8 bases; junction bases not matched to a gene: 2. This CDR3 reads CASSRDREGYTF. The CDR3 DNA reads as TGTGCCAGCTCACGGGACAGGGAAGGCTACACCTTC.

This chain joins TRBV6-5 and TRBJ2-7; D is perhaps TRBD1 (5 bases). The CDR3 is 14 amino acids. V dropped 5 bases and J dropped 2 bases, with 13 bases sitting between them. CDR1 MNHEY and CDR2 SVGAGI come from the germline V gene. CDR3 DNA: TGTGCCAGCAGTACCCTTGACAGCACCTACGAGCAGTACTTC. Its translation: CASSTLDSTYEQYF.

About this clone itself: The same CDR3 also results from other DNA sequences found in this sample. Here the CDR3 DNA reads TGTGCCAGCAGCCCGAGGACAGGAGCGAACACCGGGGAGCTGTTTTTT. Encoded protein: CASSPRTGANTGELFF. This chain connects TRBV9 to TRBJ2-2; 7 bases are shared with TRBD1. The junction had 6 bases not matched to a gene; V was cut back by 4 bases and J by 0 bases. This CDR3 region has 16 residues. CDR1 is SGDLS and CDR2 is YYNGEE in the germline V gene.

This clone was seen a handful of times. The rearrangement uses TRBV29-1 and TRBJ1-5, with 8 bases lining up with TRBD1. Germline V CDR1 and CDR2: SQVTM, ANQGSEA. The CDR3 is 13 residues long. Germline trimming cut 7 bases from V and 4 bases from J; bases unmatched to any gene: 6. The CDR3 spells CSAGQGQNQPQHF. The CDR3 DNA follows: TGCAGCGCTGGACAGGGCCAAAATCAGCCCCAGCATTTT.

This chain joins TRBV9 and TRBJ1-2; a possible D gene is TRBD1 (5 bases). Germline values: CDR1 SGDLS, CDR2 YYNGEE. V dropped 4 bases and J dropped 4 bases, with 14 bases sitting between them. The CDR3 sequence is 14 residues long. CDR3 bases: TGTGCCAGCAGCCTAGAGGGGCTGGCCTATGGCTACACCTTC. Protein sequence: CASSLEGLAYGYTF.

V is TRBV6-5 and J is TRBJ2-3, with 9 bases that match TRBD2. Germline assignment: CDR1 MNHEY and CDR2 SVGAGI. The CDR3 consists of 16 residues. Trimming removed 2 bases from V and 4 bases from J; junction bases left unmatched: 7. The CDR3 loop reads CASSYGVAGVSDTQYF. CDR3 DNA: TGTGCCAGCAGTTACGGGGTAGCGGGAGTCTCAGATACGCAGTATTTT.

This clone is medium-sized (0.01 to 0.1%). The chain links TRBV5-4 to TRBJ2-3, with D hard to call. Trimming pared 2 bases from V and 4 bases from J, leaving 5 bases between. The germline CDR1 and CDR2 sequences are SGHNT and YYREEE (reference sequence). The CDR3 runs to 12 residues. The DNA of the CDR3 is TGTGCCAGCAGCTTCGGAGCAGATACGCAGTATTTT. Encoded protein: CASSFGADTQYF.

The chain uses TRBV19 and TRBJ1-5; no definite D call. V lost 5 bases and J lost 3, with 11 bases in between. The germline V gene encodes CDR1 LNHDA and CDR2 SQIVND (reference sequence). The CDR3 is made up of 14 amino acids. CDR3 protein: CASSLWQDNQPQHF. CDR3 DNA sequence: TGTGCCAGTAGTTTATGGCAGGACAATCAGCCCCAGCATTTT.

The chain recombines TRBV10-1 with TRBJ1-1, with 7 bases fitting TRBD1. Germline assignment: CDR1 WNHNN and CDR2 SYGVQD (reference sequence). Trimming at V came to 8 bases and at J to 4 bases, leaving 4 bases not matched to a gene. This CDR3 region has 12 residues. CDR3 residues: CASDRDGTEAFF. As DNA, the CDR3 is TGCGCCAGCGACAGGGACGGCACTGAAGCTTTCTTT.

This clone was seen a single time. This chain joins TRBV5-1 and TRBJ1-2; 8 bases are shared with TRBD1. Germline assignment: CDR1 SGHRS and CDR2 YFSETQ. Trimming cost V 4 bases and J 6 bases; bases outside gene matches: 17. The CDR3 covers 17 residues. DNA of the CDR3: TGCGCCAGCAGCAACGGACAGGGTGGGTTTGGGCGCGATGGCTACACCTTC. It encodes CASSNGQGGFGRDGYTF.

V usage is TRBV27 and J usage is TRBJ1-1; D is ambiguous. The CDR3 sequence is 16 residues long. The germline V and J ends were trimmed by 2 bases and 6 bases, with 19 bases remaining between them. CDR1 MNHEY and CDR2 SMNVEV come from the germline V gene (reference sequence). The CDR3 sequence: CASSLRTGIGLAEAFF. CDR3 sequence (DNA): TGTGCCAGCAGTTTAAGGACTGGGATAGGTTTAGCTGAAGCTTTCTTT.

This clone has more than one count but fewer than ten. Other DNA sequences in this specimen translate into the identical CDR3. V and J are TRBV25-1 and TRBJ2-7; D unresolved. Germline V CDR1 and CDR2: MGHDK, SYGVNS. Trimming took 2 bases from V and 5 from J, leaving 10 bases between them. The CDR3 is made up of 13 amino acids. Here the CDR3 DNA reads TGTGCCAGCAGTGAAGGGCTGACAAACGAGCAGTACTTC. Protein product: CASSEGLTNEQYF.

This chain uses TRBV14 with TRBJ1-2; 7 bases are a match to TRBD1. This CDR3 spans 12 amino acids. Looked up from germline, CDR1 is SGHDN and CDR2 is FVKESK. V lost 4 bases to trimming and J lost 5 bases; unmatched junction nucleotides: 1. The CDR3 DNA follows: TGTGCCAGCAGCCCGGGACAGTATGGCTACACCTTC. It translates to CASSPGQYGYTF.

The rearrangement joins TRBV5-1 to TRBJ2-1; a possible D gene is TRBD2 (6 bases). CDR3 length equals 15 residues. V lost 4 bases and J 0 bases, leaving 11 bases between the germline ends. Germline V gene lookup returns CDR1 SGHRS and CDR2 YFSETQ. The CDR3 protein is CASSPSGLSYNEQFF. The CDR3 DNA reads as TGCGCCAGCAGCCCTTCGGGACTCTCCTACAATGAGCAGTTCTTC. The full variable domain, in which reference TRBV5-1 and TRBJ2-1 provide the parts outside the CDR3, is KAGVTQTPRYLIKTRGQQVTLSCSPISGHRSVSWYQQTPGQGLQFLFEYFSETQRNKGNFPGRFSGRQFSNSRSEMNVSTLELGDSALYLCASSPSGLSYNEQFFGPGTRLTVL.

The sample holds a few counts of this clone. The chain links TRBV7-9 to TRBJ2-3; a weak D match, TRBD2 (6 bases). Between the trimmed V and J ends, which lost 8 bases and 3 bases, there was a span of 9 bases. Germline values: CDR1 SEHNR, CDR2 FQNEAQ (reference sequence). The CDR3 has 12 amino acids. The CDR3 here is CASGGSTDTQYF. In DNA form, the CDR3 reads TGTGCCAGCGGGGGGTCAACAGATACGCAGTATTTT.

The chain recombines TRBV6-5 with TRBJ1-1; 7 positions agree with TRBD1. Germline assignment: CDR1 MNHEY and CDR2 SVGAGI. V was clipped by 5 bases and J by 4 bases; unmatched bases: 10. The CDR3 has 15 residues. Here the CDR3 reads CASSRNRGDGTEAFF. The CDR3 DNA sequence: TGTGCCAGCAGTAGAAACAGGGGAGACGGCACTGAAGCTTTCTTT.

The chain carries TRBV7-2 and TRBJ2-1; the match to TRBD2 covers 10 bases. Germline values: CDR1 SGHTA, CDR2 FQGNSA. J lost 9 bases, V lost 5 bases, and 10 bases had no gene match. This CDR3 has 15 residues. CDR3 in DNA: TGTGCCAGCAGCCCTCGGCTAGCGGGAGTGCGTGAGCAGTTCTTC. Translated: CASSPRLAGVREQFF.

The J gene is TRBJ1-3, the V gene TRBV4-1, with unresolved D. The germline gives CDR1 MGHRA, CDR2 YSYEKL. The V end lost 4 bases, the J end lost 2 bases, and 9 bases lay between the germline ends. CDR3 length equals 14 residues. CDR3: CASSRGGTGNTIYF. The CDR3 bases are TGCGCCAGCAGCCGAGGAGGGACTGGAAACACCATATATTTT.

V is TRBV29-1 and J is TRBJ2-1, with TRBD1 as a possible D gene (5 bases). Germline CDR1 reads SQVTM; CDR2 reads ANQGSEA. The CDR3 runs to 15 residues. Trimming stripped 6 bases from V and 0 bases from J, with 15 bases between. The DNA of the CDR3 is TGCAGCGTACCAAACAGGATTAGCTCCTACAATGAGCAGTTCTTC. It codes for CSVPNRISSYNEQFF.

The chain recombines TRBV7-9 with TRBJ2-2; 10 positions agree with TRBD1. V gave up 10 bases and J gave up 6 bases; unmatched junction bases: 8. CDR3 length equals 14 residues. Germline V CDR1 and CDR2: SEHNR, FQNEAQ (reference sequence). The CDR3 DNA sequence: TGTGCCATCAGGGGGACAGGGGCTTCCGGGGAGCTGTTTTTT. Protein: CAIRGTGASGELFF.

CDR3 sequence: CASSPDRDPYGYTF. The CDR3 nucleotides read TGTGCCAGTAGTCCGGACAGGGATCCCTATGGCTACACCTTC. The rearrangement joins TRBV19 to TRBJ1-2, with 8 bases that match TRBD1. CDR1 and CDR2 from the germline V gene are LNHDA and SQIVND (reference sequence). The CDR3 has 14 amino acids. V gave up 5 bases and J gave up 4 bases; unmatched junction bases: 6.